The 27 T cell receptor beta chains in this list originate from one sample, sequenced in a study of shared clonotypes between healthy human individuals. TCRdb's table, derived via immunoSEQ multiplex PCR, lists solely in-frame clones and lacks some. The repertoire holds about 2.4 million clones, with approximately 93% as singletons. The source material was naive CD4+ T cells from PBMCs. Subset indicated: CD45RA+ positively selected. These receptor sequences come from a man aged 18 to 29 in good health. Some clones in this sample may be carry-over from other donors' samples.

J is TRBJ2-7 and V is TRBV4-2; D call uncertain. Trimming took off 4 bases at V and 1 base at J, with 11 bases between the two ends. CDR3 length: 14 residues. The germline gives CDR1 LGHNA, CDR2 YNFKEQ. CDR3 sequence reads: CASSPWSISYEQYF. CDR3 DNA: TGTGCCAGCAGCCCTTGGTCGATTTCCTACGAGCAGTACTTC.

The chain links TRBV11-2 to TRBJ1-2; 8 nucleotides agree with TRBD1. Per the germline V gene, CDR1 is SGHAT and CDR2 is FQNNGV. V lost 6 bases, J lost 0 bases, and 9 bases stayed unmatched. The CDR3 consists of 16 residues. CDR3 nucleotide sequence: TGTGCCAGCAGTTCGTCCTTGGACAGGGCTAACTATGGCTACACCTTC. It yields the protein CASSSSLDRANYGYTF.

This CDR3 reads CASSWNPGQGTYGYTF. DNA for the CDR3: TGTGCCAGCAGTTGGAACCCGGGACAGGGGACCTATGGCTACACCTTC. The genes are TRBV28 and TRBJ1-2; 10 bases match TRBD1. The CDR3 consists of 16 residues. The V and J ends lost 4 bases and 4 bases, in that order; junction bases with no gene match: 9. CDR1 MDHEN and CDR2 SYDVKM come from the germline V gene.

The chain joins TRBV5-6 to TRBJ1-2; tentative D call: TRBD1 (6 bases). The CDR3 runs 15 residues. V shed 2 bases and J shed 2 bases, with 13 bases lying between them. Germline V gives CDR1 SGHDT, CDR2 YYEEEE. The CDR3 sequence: CASSFRPGQNYGYTF. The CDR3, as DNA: TGTGCCAGCAGCTTCAGGCCAGGACAGAACTATGGCTACACCTTC.

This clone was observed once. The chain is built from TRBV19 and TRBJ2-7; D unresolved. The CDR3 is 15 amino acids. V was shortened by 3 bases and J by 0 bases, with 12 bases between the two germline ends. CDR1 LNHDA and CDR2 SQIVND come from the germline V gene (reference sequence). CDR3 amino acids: CASSIIDGSSYEQYF. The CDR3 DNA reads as TGTGCCAGTAGTATTATTGACGGAAGCTCCTACGAGCAGTACTTC.

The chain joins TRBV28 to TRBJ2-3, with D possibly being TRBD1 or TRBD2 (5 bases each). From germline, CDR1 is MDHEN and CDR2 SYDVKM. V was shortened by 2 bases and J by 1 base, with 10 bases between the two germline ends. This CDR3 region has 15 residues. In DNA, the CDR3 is TGTGCCAGCAGTTTAGGGACCGCTGGCACAGATACGCAGTATTTT. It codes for CASSLGTAGTDTQYF.

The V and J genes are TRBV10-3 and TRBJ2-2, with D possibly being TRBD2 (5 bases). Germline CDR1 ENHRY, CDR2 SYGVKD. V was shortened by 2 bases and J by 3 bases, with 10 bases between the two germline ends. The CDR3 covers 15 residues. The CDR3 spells CAISEVSRDTGELFF. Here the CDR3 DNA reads TGTGCCATCAGTGAGGTTTCGAGGGACACCGGGGAGCTGTTTTTT.

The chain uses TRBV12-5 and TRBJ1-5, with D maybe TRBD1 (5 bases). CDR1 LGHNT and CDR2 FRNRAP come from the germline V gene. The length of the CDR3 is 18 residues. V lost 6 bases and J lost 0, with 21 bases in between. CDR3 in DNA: TGTGCTAGTGGCCCCGCCGGAGCGGGGGTGGATAGCAATCAGCCCCAGCATTTT. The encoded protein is CASGPAGAGVDSNQPQHF.

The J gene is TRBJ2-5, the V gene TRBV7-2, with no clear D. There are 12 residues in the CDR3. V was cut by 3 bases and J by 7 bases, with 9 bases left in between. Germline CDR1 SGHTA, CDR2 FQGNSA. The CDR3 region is CASSFDPRTQYF. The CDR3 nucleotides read TGTGCCAGCAGCTTCGACCCACGGACCCAGTACTTC.

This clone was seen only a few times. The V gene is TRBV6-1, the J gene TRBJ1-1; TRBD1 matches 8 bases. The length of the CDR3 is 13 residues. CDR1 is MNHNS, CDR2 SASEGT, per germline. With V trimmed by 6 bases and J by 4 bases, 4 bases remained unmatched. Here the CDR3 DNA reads TGTGCCAGCAGCTCAGACAGGGGCACTGAAGCTTTCTTT. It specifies CASSSDRGTEAFF.

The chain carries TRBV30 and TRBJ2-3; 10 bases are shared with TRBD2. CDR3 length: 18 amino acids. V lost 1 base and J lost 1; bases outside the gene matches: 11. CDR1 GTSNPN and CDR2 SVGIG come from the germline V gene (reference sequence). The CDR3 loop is CAWSGRKTSGPRTDTQYF. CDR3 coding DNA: TGTGCCTGGAGTGGCCGGAAGACTAGCGGGCCCCGCACAGATACGCAGTATTTT.

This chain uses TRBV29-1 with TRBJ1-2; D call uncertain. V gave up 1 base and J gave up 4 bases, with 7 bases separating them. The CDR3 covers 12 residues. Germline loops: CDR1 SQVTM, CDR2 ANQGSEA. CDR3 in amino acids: CSVEGFSYGYTF. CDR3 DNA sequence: TGCAGCGTTGAAGGGTTCTCCTATGGCTACACCTTC.

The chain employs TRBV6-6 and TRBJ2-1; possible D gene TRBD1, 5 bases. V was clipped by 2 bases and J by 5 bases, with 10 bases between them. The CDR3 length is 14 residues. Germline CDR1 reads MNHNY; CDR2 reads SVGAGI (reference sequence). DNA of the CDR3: TGTGCCAGCAGTTACACCGTCAGGGACAATGAGCAGTTCTTC. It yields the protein CASSYTVRDNEQFF.

CDR3 nucleotides: TGTGCCAGCCGGATGGGCGCGGCGGATACGCAGTATTTT. Translated: CASRMGAADTQYF. This chain joins TRBV6-5 and TRBJ2-3; D is unresolved. Deletions cut 8 bases from V and 6 bases from J, with 15 bases between. Germline-derived CDR1 and CDR2 are MNHEY and SVGAGI. The CDR3 is 13 amino acids.

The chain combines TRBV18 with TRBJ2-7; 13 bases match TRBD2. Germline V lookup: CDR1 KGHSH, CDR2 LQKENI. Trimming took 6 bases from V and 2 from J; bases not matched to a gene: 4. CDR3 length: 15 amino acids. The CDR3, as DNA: TGTGCCAGCTCCCGAGGACTAGCGGGAGCCTACGAGCAGTACTTC. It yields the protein CASSRGLAGAYEQYF.

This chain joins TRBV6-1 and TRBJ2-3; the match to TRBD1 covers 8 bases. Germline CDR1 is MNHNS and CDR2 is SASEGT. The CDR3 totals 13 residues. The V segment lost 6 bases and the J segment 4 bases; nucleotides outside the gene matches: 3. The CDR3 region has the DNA TGTGCCAGCAGGCAGACAGGGGCAGATACGCAGTATTTT. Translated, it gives CASRQTGADTQYF.

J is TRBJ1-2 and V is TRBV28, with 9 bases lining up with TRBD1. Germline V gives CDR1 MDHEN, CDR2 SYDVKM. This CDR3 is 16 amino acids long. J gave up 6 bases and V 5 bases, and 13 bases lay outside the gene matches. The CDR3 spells CASSPPGQGRGDGYTF. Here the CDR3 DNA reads TGTGCCAGCAGTCCTCCGGGACAGGGCCGAGGCGATGGCTACACCTTC.

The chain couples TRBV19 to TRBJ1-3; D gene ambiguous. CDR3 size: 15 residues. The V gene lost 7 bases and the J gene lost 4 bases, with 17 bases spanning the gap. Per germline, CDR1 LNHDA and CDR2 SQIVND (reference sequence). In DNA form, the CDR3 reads TGTGCCAGTACACAGACCCACTTCTTCGGAAACACCATATATTTT. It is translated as CASTQTHFFGNTIYF.

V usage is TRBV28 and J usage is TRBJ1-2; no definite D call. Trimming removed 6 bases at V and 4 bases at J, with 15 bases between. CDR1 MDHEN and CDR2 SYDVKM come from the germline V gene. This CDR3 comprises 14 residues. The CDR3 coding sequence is TGTGCCAGCAGCCCCACAGTGGGGTTCTATGGCTACACCTTC. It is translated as CASSPTVGFYGYTF.

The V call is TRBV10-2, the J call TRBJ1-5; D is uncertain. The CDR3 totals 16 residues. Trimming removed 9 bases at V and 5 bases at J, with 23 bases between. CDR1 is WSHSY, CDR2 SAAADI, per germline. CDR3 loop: CARTGFGDLTYQPQHF. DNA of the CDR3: TGCGCCAGAACTGGATTCGGGGATCTTACCTATCAGCCCCAGCATTTT.

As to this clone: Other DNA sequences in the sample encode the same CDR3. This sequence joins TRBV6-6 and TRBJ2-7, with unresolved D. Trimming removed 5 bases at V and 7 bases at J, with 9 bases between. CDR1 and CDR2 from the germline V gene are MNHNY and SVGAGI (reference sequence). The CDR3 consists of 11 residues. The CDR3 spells CASSPGREQYF. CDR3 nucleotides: TGTGCCAGCAGTCCCGGAAGGGAGCAGTACTTC.

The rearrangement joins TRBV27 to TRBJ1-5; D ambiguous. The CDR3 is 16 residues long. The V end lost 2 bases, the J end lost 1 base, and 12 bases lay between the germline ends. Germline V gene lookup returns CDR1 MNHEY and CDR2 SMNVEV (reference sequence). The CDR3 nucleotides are TGTGCCAGCAGTTTAAGGAATCAGGAGAGCAATCAGCCCCAGCATTTT. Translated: CASSLRNQESNQPQHF.

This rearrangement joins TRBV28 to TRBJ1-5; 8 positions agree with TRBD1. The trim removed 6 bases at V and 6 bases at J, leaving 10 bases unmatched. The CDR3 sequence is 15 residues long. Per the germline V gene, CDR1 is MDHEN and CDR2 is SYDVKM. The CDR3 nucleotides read TGTGCCAGCAGGACGCAGGGGGCTAGGGGTCAGCCCCAGCATTTT. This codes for CASRTQGARGQPQHF. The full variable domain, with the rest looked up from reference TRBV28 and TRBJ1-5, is DVKVTQSSRYLVKRTGEKVFLECVQDMDHENMFWYRQDPGLGLRLIYFSYDVKMKEKGDIPEGYSVSREKKERFSLILESASTNQTSMYLCASRTQGARGQPQHFGDGTRLSIL.

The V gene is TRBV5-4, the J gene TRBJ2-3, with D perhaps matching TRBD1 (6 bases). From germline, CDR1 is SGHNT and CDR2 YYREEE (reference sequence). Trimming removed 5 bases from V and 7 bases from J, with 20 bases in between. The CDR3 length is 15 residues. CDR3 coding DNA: TGTGCCAGCAGACCTGGTGGCCAGGGGCCCTATACGCAGTATTTT. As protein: CASRPGGQGPYTQYF.

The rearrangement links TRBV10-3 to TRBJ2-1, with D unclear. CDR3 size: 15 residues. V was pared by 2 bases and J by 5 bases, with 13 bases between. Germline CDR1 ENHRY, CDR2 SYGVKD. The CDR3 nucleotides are TGTGCCATCAGTGAGGGGATTATGGGCGACAATGAGCAGTTCTTC. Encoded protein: CAISEGIMGDNEQFF.

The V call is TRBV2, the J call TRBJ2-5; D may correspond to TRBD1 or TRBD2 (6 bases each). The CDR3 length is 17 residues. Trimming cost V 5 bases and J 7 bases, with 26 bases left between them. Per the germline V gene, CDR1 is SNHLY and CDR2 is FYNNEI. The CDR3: CASSFLDRPQRGATQYF. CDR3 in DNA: TGTGCCAGCAGTTTCTTAGACCGGCCCCAGAGGGGGGCGACCCAGTACTTC.

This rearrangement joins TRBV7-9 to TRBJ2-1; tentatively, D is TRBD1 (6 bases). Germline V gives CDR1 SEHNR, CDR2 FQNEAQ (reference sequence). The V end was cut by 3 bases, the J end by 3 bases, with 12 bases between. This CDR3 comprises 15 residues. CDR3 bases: TGTGCCAGCAGCTTTAGCACAGGGATCTACAATGAGCAGTTCTTC. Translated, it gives CASSFSTGIYNEQFF. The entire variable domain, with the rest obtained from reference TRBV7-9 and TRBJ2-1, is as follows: DTGVSQNPRHKITKRGQNVTFRCDPISEHNRLYWYRQTLGQGPEFLTYFQNEAQLEKSRLLSDRFSAERPKGSFSTLEIQRTEQGDSAMYLCASSFSTGIYNEQFFGPGTRLTVL.